This TCR beta chain was recorded in a study of T cells in Graves' hyperthyroidism and ophthalmopathy. CDR1 is KGHSH and CDR2 is LQKENI in the germline V gene. CDR3 size: 15 residues. V shed 3 bases, J shed 3 bases, and the junction held 5 bases outside the gene matches. RNA transcripts yielded amplified TCR beta CDR3 regions. Carried out on the TCR CDR3, a first-round RT-PCR used the HTBI primer set. MiXCR, applied by TCRdb to the multiplex PCR reads, yields one record per CDR3 protein. The sample has hundreds of thousands of distinct CDR3 sequences; around 21% are singletons. This clonotype was seen repeatedly, ten times or more.

The gene calls are TRBV18 and TRBJ1-1; 9 bases fit TRBD1. Sequenced: blood. This TCR was recovered from a man aged 25 to 45 with Graves' ophthalmopathy. The CDR3 region has the DNA TGTGCCAGCTCACCGAGGACAGGGGCGGACACTGAAGCTTTCTTT. Translation: CASSPRTGADTEAFF.